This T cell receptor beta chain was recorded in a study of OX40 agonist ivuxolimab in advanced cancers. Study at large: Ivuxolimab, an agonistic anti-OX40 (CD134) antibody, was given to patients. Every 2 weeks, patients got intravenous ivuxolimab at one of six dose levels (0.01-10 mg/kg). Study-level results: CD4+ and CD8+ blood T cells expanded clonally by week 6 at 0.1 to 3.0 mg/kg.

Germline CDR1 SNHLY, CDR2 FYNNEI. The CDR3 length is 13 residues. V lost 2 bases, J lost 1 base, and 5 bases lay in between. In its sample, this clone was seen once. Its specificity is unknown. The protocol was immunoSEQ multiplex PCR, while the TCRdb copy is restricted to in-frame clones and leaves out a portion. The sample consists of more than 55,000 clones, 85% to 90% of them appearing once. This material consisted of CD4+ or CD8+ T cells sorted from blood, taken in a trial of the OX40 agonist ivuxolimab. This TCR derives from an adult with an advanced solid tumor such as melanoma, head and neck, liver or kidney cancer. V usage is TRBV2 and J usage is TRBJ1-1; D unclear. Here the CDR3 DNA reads TGTGCCAGCAGTGAATGGCAGAACACTGAAGCTTTCTTT. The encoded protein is CASSEWQNTEAFF. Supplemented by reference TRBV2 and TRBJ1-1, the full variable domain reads EPEVTQTPSHQVTQMGQEVILRCVPISNHLYFYWYRQILGQKVEFLVSFYNNEISEKSEIFDDQFSVERPDGSNFTLKIRSTKLEDSAMYFCASSEWQNTEAFFGQGTRLTVV.